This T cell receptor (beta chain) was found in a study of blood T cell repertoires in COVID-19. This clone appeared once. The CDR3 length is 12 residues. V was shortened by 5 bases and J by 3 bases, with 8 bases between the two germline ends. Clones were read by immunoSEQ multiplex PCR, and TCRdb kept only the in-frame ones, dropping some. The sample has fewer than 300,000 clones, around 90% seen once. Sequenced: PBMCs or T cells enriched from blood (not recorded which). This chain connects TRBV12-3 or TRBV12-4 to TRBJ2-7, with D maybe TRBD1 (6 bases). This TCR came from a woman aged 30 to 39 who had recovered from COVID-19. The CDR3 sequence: CASSTDSYEQYF. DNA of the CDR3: TGTGCCAGCAGTACGGACAGCTACGAGCAGTACTTC.